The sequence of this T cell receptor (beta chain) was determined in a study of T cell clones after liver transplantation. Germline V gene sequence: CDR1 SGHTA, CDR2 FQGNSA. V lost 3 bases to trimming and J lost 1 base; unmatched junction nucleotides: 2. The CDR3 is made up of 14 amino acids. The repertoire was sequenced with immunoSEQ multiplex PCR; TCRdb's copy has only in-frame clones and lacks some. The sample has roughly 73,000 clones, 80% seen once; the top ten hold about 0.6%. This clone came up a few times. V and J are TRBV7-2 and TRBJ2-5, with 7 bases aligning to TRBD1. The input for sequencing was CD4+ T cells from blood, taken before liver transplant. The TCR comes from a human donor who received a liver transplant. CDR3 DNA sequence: TGTGCCAGCAGCTTTAACAGGGGCCAAGAGACCCAGTACTTC. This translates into CASSFNRGQETQYF. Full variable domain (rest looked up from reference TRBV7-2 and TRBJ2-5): GAGVSQSPSNKVTEKGKDVELRCDPISGHTALYWYRQSLGQGLEFLIYFQGNSAPDKSGLPSDRFSAERTGGSVSTLTIQRTQQEDSAVYLCASSFNRGQETQYFGPGTRLLVL.